This entry features one T cell receptor beta chain sequence. Grouping used clinical history reported by participants in a survey and questionnaire. This specimen comes from a study of blood T cell repertoires in COVID-19. About the research overall: COVID-19 samples collected from the United States, Italy and Spain covered acute and convalescent phases. PBMCs, B-cell-depleted T cells, or T cells were the source of the cDNA or gDNA that made up the material.

Per the original data handling: Reference gene primer amplification yielded estimated nucleated cell counts. Some clones are missing from TCRdb's copy, which holds only in-frame ones; the method was immunoSEQ multiplex PCR. The DNA gave D and trimming, while V, J and clone size come from that table. This table has fewer than 450,000 clones, roughly 87% appearing once. From germline, CDR1 is SGDLS and CDR2 YYNGEE. The CDR3 extends over 18 amino acids. V lost 0 bases and J lost 4; bases outside the gene matches: 12. This TCR was recovered from a woman aged 25-40 years who had recovered from COVID-19. The sample consisted of PBMCs or T cells enriched from blood (not recorded which). The gene calls are TRBV9 and TRBJ2-1, with 8 bases that match TRBD2. CDR3 protein: CASSVGLVGAGAYNEQFF. CDR3 sequence (DNA): TGTGCCAGCAGCGTAGGGCTTGTGGGAGCGGGGGCATACAATGAGCAGTTCTTC.